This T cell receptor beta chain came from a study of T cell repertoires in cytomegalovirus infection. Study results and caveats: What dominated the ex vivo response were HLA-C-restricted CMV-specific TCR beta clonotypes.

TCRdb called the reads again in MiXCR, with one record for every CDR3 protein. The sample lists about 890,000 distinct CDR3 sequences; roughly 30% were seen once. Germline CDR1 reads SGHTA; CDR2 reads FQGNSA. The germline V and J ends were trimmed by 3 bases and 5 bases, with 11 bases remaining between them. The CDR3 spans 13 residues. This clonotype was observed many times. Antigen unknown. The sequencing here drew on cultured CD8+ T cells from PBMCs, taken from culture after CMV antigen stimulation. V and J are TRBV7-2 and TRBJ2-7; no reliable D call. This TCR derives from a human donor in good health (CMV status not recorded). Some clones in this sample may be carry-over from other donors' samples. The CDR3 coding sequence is TGTGCCAGCAGCTTGGGCAGAACCCACGAGCAGTACTTC. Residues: CASSLGRTHEQYF.